This is a list of T cell receptor beta chains from one sample in a study of CD8 T cells in Susac syndrome. TCRdb reanalysed the immunoSEQ multiplex PCR reads using MiXCR and keeps one entry per CDR3 protein. This table holds approximately 120,000 distinct CDR3 sequences, around 95% found once. Material: CD4+ T cells from PBMCs. All receptors come from a human donor in good health. Each CDR3 is given with its conserved first and last residue. The D gene is left open where the match is weak. Rows may omit the clone size; those that give it use once, few, many or a size class.

V	J	size	length	D	DNA	CDR3
TRBV29-1	TRBJ2-6	NA	14	NA	TGCAGCGTTGTCCTCCTCTCTGGGGCCAACGTCCTGACTTTC	CSVVLLSGANVLTF
TRBV4-3	TRBJ1-4	NA	13	NA	TGCGCCAGCAGCCAAGAAAACAATGAAAAACTGTTTTTT	CASSQENNEKLFF
TRBV9	TRBJ1-1	NA	14	NA	TGTGCCAGCAGCGTGGACACGTGGGCCACTGAAGCTTTCTTT	CASSVDTWATEAFF
TRBV3-1	TRBJ2-5	NA	16	TRBD1	TGTGCCAGCAGCCAGCAAGGACAGGGAATGTCTGGGACCCAGTACTTC	CASSQQGQGMSGTQYF
TRBV7-9	TRBJ1-2	once	10	NA	TGTGCCAGCAGCTTTGATGGCTACACCTTC	CASSFDGYTF
TRBV5-4	TRBJ1-2	NA	13	TRBD1	TGTGCCAGCAGCTCGTGGACAGGGGTCGGCTACACCTTC	CASSSWTGVGYTF
TRBV5-4	TRBJ1-1	NA	13	NA	TGTGCCAGCAGCTCCCCCGGGAAGGGTGAAGCTTTCTTT	CASSSPGKGEAFF
TRBV18	TRBJ1-2	NA	13	TRBD1	TGTGCCAGCTCACCGGGACAGATTTATGGCTACACCTTC	CASSPGQIYGYTF
TRBV20-1	TRBJ2-1	NA	15	TRBD2	TGCAGTGCTAGAGATTTGGCGGGAGGGCCCGATGAGCAGTTCTTC	CSARDLAGGPDEQFF
TRBV24-1	TRBJ2-1	NA	15	NA	TGTGCCACCAGTGACCCAGCGGACCCCTACAATGAGCAGTTCTTC	CATSDPADPYNEQFF
TRBV4-3	TRBJ2-1	NA	17	TRBD2	TGCGCCAGCAGCCAGATCTCCGGGGGAGGGCCCTACAATGAGCAGTTCTTC	CASSQISGGGPYNEQFF
TRBV20-1	TRBJ2-7	NA	14	TRBD2	TGCAGTGCTCGCCCGGGAGGGCCTTCCTACGAGCAGTACTTC	CSARPGGPSYEQYF
TRBV15	TRBJ2-5	once	17	TRBD2	TGTGCCACCAGCAGAGGTGAAGCGGGAGGTCGGAAGGAGACCCAGTACTTC	CATSRGEAGGRKETQYF
TRBV30	TRBJ1-2	NA	13	NA	TGTGCCTGGAGTGAGCAGGGTACCTATGGCTACACCTTC	CAWSEQGTYGYTF
TRBV6-5	TRBJ2-7	NA	15	TRBD1	TGTGCCAGCAGTTACTCCAGGACAGGGGGCCTCGAGCAGTACTTC	CASSYSRTGGLEQYF
TRBV2	TRBJ1-2	NA	14	NA	TGTGCCAGCAGTGACGAGGGTTCATCCTATGGCTACACCTTC	CASSDEGSSYGYTF
TRBV5-4	TRBJ2-2	NA	16	TRBD2	TGTGCCAGCAGTCCCTTAACTAGCGGGACAATCGGGGAGCTGTTTTTT	CASSPLTSGTIGELFF
TRBV7-9	TRBJ2-2	NA	14	TRBD1	TGTGCCAGCAGGGGGACACAGGGGACCGGGGAGCTGTTTTTT	CASRGTQGTGELFF
TRBV27	TRBJ2-1	NA	19	TRBD2	TGTGCCAGCAGGACTAGGGGGGGACTAGCGGGAGCCCCCTACAATGAGCAGTTCTTC	CASRTRGGLAGAPYNEQFF
TRBV6-6	TRBJ2-3	NA	14	NA	TGTGCCAGCAGTTGGACCGGTCCCACAGATACGCAGTATTTT	CASSWTGPTDTQYF
TRBV12-3/TRBV12-4	TRBJ2-5	NA	13	TRBD1	TGTGCCAGCACCCAGGGGGCGAAGGAGACCCAGTACTTC	CASTQGAKETQYF
TRBV29-1	TRBJ2-7	NA	13	TRBD2	TGCAGCGTGAAGCTAGCGGGCGCCTACGAGCAGTACTTC	CSVKLAGAYEQYF
TRBV7-2	TRBJ2-2	NA	14	TRBD1	TGTGCCAGCAGCTCGACAGGGTTCACCGGGGAGCTGTTTTTT	CASSSTGFTGELFF
TRBV12-3/TRBV12-4	TRBJ2-3	NA	11	NA	TGTGCCAGCAGTTGGGGTGATACGCAGTATTTT	CASSWGDTQYF
TRBV4-3	TRBJ1-2	once	17	TRBD1	TGCGCCAGCAGCCAAGATTGGGGGACAGGTTCGAACTATGGCTACACCTTC	CASSQDWGTGSNYGYTF
TRBV19	TRBJ2-2	NA	12	NA	TGTGCCAGTAGCACCCGGACCGGGGAGCTGTTTTTT	CASSTRTGELFF
TRBV21-1	TRBJ2-3	NA	16	NA	TGTGCCAGAAGAAGCACTCGGGACAGGGCGGTAGATACGCAGTATTTT	CARRSTRDRAVDTQYF
TRBV14	TRBJ1-2	NA	12	TRBD1	TGTGCCAGTGCCGGGACAGGGTATGGCTACACCTTC	CASAGTGYGYTF
TRBV19	TRBJ2-7	NA	15	TRBD2	TGTGCCAGTAGTCCGGGGAGGGGCCGATACTACGAGCAGTACTTC	CASSPGRGRYYEQYF
TRBV6-5	TRBJ1-5	NA	15	NA	TGTGCCAGCAGTTACTCGAGGGTCGCGAGTCAGCCCCAGCATTTT	CASSYSRVASQPQHF
TRBV4-3	TRBJ1-2	NA	14	NA	TGCGCCAGCAGCCAAGATAGGCTGAACTATGGCTACACCTTC	CASSQDRLNYGYTF
TRBV11-2	TRBJ2-1	NA	17	TRBD2	TGTGCCAGCAGCTTAGAGTGGAGCGGGGCGCCCTACAATGAGCAGTTCTTC	CASSLEWSGAPYNEQFF
TRBV20-1	TRBJ2-3	NA	15	TRBD2	TGCAGTGCTAGAGGGCTCAGCGGGAGTACAGATACGCAGTATTTT	CSARGLSGSTDTQYF
TRBV2	TRBJ2-1	NA	15	NA	TGTGCCAGCTGGAGTGAAGTCGCCTCCTACAATGAGCAGTTCTTC	CASWSEVASYNEQFF
TRBV6-6	TRBJ1-1	once	15	NA	TGTGCCAGCAGTCAAAAGCGCGTAGAGGGTCCCGGAGCTTTCTTT	CASSQKRVEGPGAFF
TRBV7-8	TRBJ2-2	NA	14	NA	TGTGCCAGCAGCTTGATGACGGGGACCGGGGAGCTGTTTTTT	CASSLMTGTGELFF
TRBV18	TRBJ2-1	few	15	TRBD1	TGTGCCAGCTCACCTCCAGGGGGATCCTACAATGAGCAGTTCTTC	CASSPPGGSYNEQFF
TRBV2	TRBJ2-3	NA	15	NA	TGTGCCAGCAGCGTGTCCCTAGGGTTGACAGATACGCAGTATTTT	CASSVSLGLTDTQYF
TRBV6-2/TRBV6-3	TRBJ2-1	NA	14	NA	TGTGCCAGCAGTTACATCAGGGGGGGTAATGAGCAGTTCTTC	CASSYIRGGNEQFF
TRBV25-1	TRBJ2-5	NA	15	TRBD1	TGTGCCAGCAGTGAAAGAGACAGGGGGCGCGAGACCCAGTACTTC	CASSERDRGRETQYF
TRBV18	TRBJ2-1	NA	15	TRBD2	TGTGCCAGCTCTCCGAGGTCGTCGGGAGGGCGTGAGCAGTTCTTC	CASSPRSSGGREQFF
TRBV2	TRBJ2-1	NA	17	NA	TGTGCCAGCAGTGACAGACCGGGACCCCTTGGATCAAATGAGCAGTTCTTC	CASSDRPGPLGSNEQFF
TRBV3-1	TRBJ2-7	NA	13	NA	TGTGCCAGCAGCCAAGTCGGGGGCAGCGAGCAGTACTTC	CASSQVGGSEQYF
TRBV9	TRBJ2-3	NA	13	NA	TGTGCCAGCAGTAAGAGGGGGGAAGATACGCAGTATTTT	CASSKRGEDTQYF
TRBV30	TRBJ1-5	NA	14	NA	TGTGCCTGGAGTCCTGGGGGGGGCAATCAGCCCCAGCATTTT	CAWSPGGGNQPQHF
TRBV30	TRBJ1-5	NA	14	TRBD1	TGTGCCTGGGACGGACAGGGGGCTGGTCAGCCCCAGCATTTT	CAWDGQGAGQPQHF
TRBV7-9	TRBJ2-3	NA	17	TRBD2	TGTGCCAGCAGCCCTCCCGTGTTAGCGGGAGGAACAGATACGCAGTATTTT	CASSPPVLAGGTDTQYF
TRBV5-4	TRBJ2-1	NA	13	NA	TGTGCCAGCAGCCCGGTGGGGGTCACTGAGCAGTTCTTC	CASSPVGVTEQFF
TRBV7-2	TRBJ2-4	NA	15	NA	TGTGCCAGCAGTTCTACGCGGGGAGCCAAAAACATTCAGTACTTC	CASSSTRGAKNIQYF
TRBV20-1	TRBJ2-1	once	14	TRBD2	TGCAGTGCTAGAGCAACCCTAGCGGACGGGGCGCAGTTCTTC	CSARATLADGAQFF
TRBV10-3	TRBJ2-1	once	15	TRBD2	TGTGCCATCAGTGAATCGTCTAGCGGATACAATGAGCAGTTCTTC	CAISESSSGYNEQFF
TRBV27	TRBJ2-5	NA	16	TRBD2	TGTGCCAGCAGTTTATCGATAGGACTAGCCCAAGAGACCCAGTACTTC	CASSLSIGLAQETQYF
TRBV2	TRBJ2-1	NA	14	NA	TGTGCCAGCAGTGAAACGACTGGGTACAATGAGCAGTTCTTC	CASSETTGYNEQFF
TRBV5-1	TRBJ2-1	NA	16	NA	TGCGCCAGCAGCTTGGCCTACCGGAAAGCCTACAATGAGCAGTTCTTC	CASSLAYRKAYNEQFF
TRBV27	TRBJ2-6	few	13	NA	TGTGCCAGCAGTTTCTCTGGGGCCAACGTCCTGACTTTC	CASSFSGANVLTF